Listed here are 17 T cell receptor beta chains from one sample, sequenced in a study of blood T cell repertoires in COVID-19 (dated by TCRdb to the early 2020s). The library was produced with the immunoSEQ multiplex PCR assay. TCRdb provides this immuneACCESS table in a form limited to in-frame rearrangements. Some clones are lacking; in checked studies, under half of them reflect an unresolved V gene, and why the rest are absent is not known. Present in this sample are roughly 250,000 clones, 70% to 90% of which were seen just once. The ten largest clones add up to more than 4% of the sample. Input material: PBMCs or T cells enriched from blood (not recorded which). The receptors were sampled from a woman aged 25-40 years who had recovered from COVID-19.

The gene calls are TRBV3-1 (or the pseudogene TRBV3-2) and TRBJ1-1, with unresolved D. Trimming removed 4 bases from V and 3 bases from J, with 15 bases in between. Germline V gene lookup returns CDR1 LGHDT and CDR2 YNNKEL (reference sequence). The length of the CDR3 is 15 residues. CDR3: CASSPKVGYDTEAFF. The CDR3 DNA follows: TGTGCCAGCAGCCCTAAGGTCGGGTATGACACTGAAGCTTTCTTT.

The J gene is TRBJ2-2, the V gene TRBV5-1; a weak D match, TRBD2 (6 bases). Germline V gene data show CDR1 as SGHRS and CDR2 as YFSETQ. CDR3 length equals 17 residues. The V end was cut by 0 bases, the J end by 4 bases, with 16 bases between. The CDR3 loop is CASSLDPASAGTGELFF. DNA for the CDR3: TGCGCCAGCAGCTTGGACCCCGCTAGCGCGGGCACCGGGGAGCTGTTTTTT.

This rearrangement joins TRBV28 to TRBJ2-7; D is possibly TRBD2 (6 bases). The V end lost 2 bases, the J end lost 3 bases, and 14 bases lay between the germline ends. The CDR3 sequence is 15 residues long. The V gene's germline CDR1 is MDHEN and CDR2 SYDVKM. CDR3 DNA sequence: TGTGCCAGCAGTTTACACGCGGGACCGAACTACGAGCAGTACTTC. Its translation is CASSLHAGPNYEQYF.

The chain joins TRBV7-8 to TRBJ2-3; TRBD2 matches at 8 bases. This CDR3 has 18 residues. Unmatched junction bases numbered 12, after V lost 2 bases and J lost 2 bases. Looked up from germline, CDR1 is SGHVS and CDR2 is FQNEAQ. DNA for the CDR3: TGTGCCAGCAGCTTATGGGGCGGACTAGCAGTCGACACAGATACGCAGTATTTT. As protein: CASSLWGGLAVDTDTQYF. Full variable domain (rest looked up from reference TRBV7-8 and TRBJ2-3): GAGVSQSPRYKVAKRGQDVALRCDPISGHVSLFWYQQALGQGPEFLTYFQNEAQLDKSGLPSDRFFAERPEGSVSTLKIQRTQQEDSAVYLCASSLWGGLAVDTDTQYFGPGTRLTVL.

The V and J genes are TRBV11-2 and TRBJ1-1; D gene uncertain. Trimming left V 4 bases short and J 1 base short, with 10 bases between. There are 14 residues in the CDR3. Germline V gives CDR1 SGHAT, CDR2 FQNNGV. The CDR3 DNA sequence: TGTGCCAGCAGCTACTCTGTTAAGAACACTGAAGCTTTCTTT. As protein: CASSYSVKNTEAFF.

V and J are TRBV28 and TRBJ1-1; TRBD1 matches at 8 bases. V trimming: 6 bases; J trimming: 5 bases; junction bases outside the gene matches: 14. CDR1 and CDR2 (germline): MDHEN, SYDVKM. This CDR3 is built from 16 residues. CDR3 protein: CASRSFQGAGGTEAFF. CDR3 DNA sequence: TGTGCCAGCAGATCGTTTCAGGGGGCAGGGGGTACTGAAGCTTTCTTT.

The chain links TRBV5-5 to TRBJ1-1; D is unresolved. Germline values: CDR1 SGHKS, CDR2 YYEKEE (reference sequence). The CDR3 has 12 amino acids. Trimming left V 0 bases short and J 5 bases short, with 5 bases between. CDR3 coding DNA: TGTGCCAGCAGCTTGGTGAGGACTGAAGCTTTCTTT. It yields the protein CASSLVRTEAFF. Full variable domain (missing parts from reference TRBV5-5 and TRBJ1-1): DAGVTQSPTHLIKTRGQQVTLRCSPISGHKSVSWYQQVLGQGPQFIFQYYEKEERGRGNFPDRFSARQFPNYSSELNVNALLLGDSALYLCASSLVRTEAFFGQGTRLTVV.

CDR3 sequence (DNA): TGTGCCAGCGGAAACCTTCAAACAGGGGGCGGTGAAGCTTTCTTT. It codes for CASGNLQTGGGEAFF. The rearrangement links TRBV28 to TRBJ1-1, with TRBD1 matching 9 bases. CDR1 and CDR2 from the germline V gene are MDHEN and SYDVKM. V shed 8 bases and J 7 bases; nucleotides not matched to a gene: 14. The CDR3 runs 15 residues.

This clone was found a few times. This chain links TRBV6-5 with TRBJ1-5; possible D gene TRBD1, 6 bases. The germline gives CDR1 MNHEY, CDR2 SVGAGI. Trimming removed 5 bases from V and 0 bases from J, with 8 bases in between. This CDR3 is built from 14 residues. DNA of the CDR3: TGTGCCAGCAGTACAGGGTTTAGCAATCAGCCCCAGCATTTT. Amino acid sequence: CASSTGFSNQPQHF.

The rearrangement joins TRBV9 to TRBJ2-2; 11 bases fit TRBD2. The germline V gene encodes CDR1 SGDLS and CDR2 YYNGEE. The J segment lost 5 bases and the V segment lost 3 bases, leaving 3 bases of the junction unmatched. The CDR3 is 15 residues long. The CDR3: CASSGLAGGTGELFF. CDR3 in DNA: TGTGCCAGCAGCGGGTTAGCGGGAGGGACCGGGGAGCTGTTTTTT.

The chain carries TRBV6-4 and TRBJ2-1; D might be TRBD2 (6 bases). V lost 4 bases and J 8 bases, leaving 21 bases between the germline ends. This CDR3 comprises 16 residues. Germline CDR1 is MRHNA and CDR2 is SNTAGT. As DNA, the CDR3 is TGTGCCAGCAGTGTTAGTGGATCTGGAGGGTTCGATGAGCAGTTCTTC. Translating gives CASSVSGSGGFDEQFF.

The rearrangement uses TRBV6-5 and TRBJ1-6; D possibly corresponds to TRBD1 (6 bases). CDR3 length: 13 amino acids. CDR1 MNHEY and CDR2 SVGAGI come from the germline V gene. Trimming shortened V by 6 bases and J by 7 bases, and 10 bases separated the two germline ends. Here the CDR3 reads CASRDTGNSPLHF. In nucleotides, the CDR3 is TGTGCCAGCAGGGATACAGGGAATTCACCCCTCCACTTT.

This clone came up once. CDR3: CAWVRTGGFILHYEQYF. CDR3 sequence (DNA): TGTGCCTGGGTAAGGACAGGGGGCTTCATTCTTCACTACGAGCAGTACTTC. The V call is TRBV30, the J call TRBJ2-7, with 11 positions matching TRBD1. The germline V gene has CDR1 GTSNPN and CDR2 SVGIG (reference sequence). This CDR3 region has 17 residues. Trimming removed 5 bases from V and 3 bases from J; junction bases left unmatched: 15.

The gene calls are TRBV10-2 and TRBJ2-7; perhaps TRBD2 as D (6 bases). This CDR3 spans 12 amino acids. The V gene's germline CDR1 is WSHSY and CDR2 SAAADI. V lost 0 bases and J 9 bases, leaving 9 bases between the germline ends. The CDR3 bases are TGCGCCAGCAGTGAGTCTTGGGGGGTGCAGTACTTC. This gives the protein CASSESWGVQYF.

V gene TRBV10-2 combines with J gene TRBJ2-7; tentative D call: TRBD1 (7 bases). The CDR3 runs 14 residues. The ends were cut back, 6 bases at V and 6 bases at J, with 18 bases in the middle. Per germline, CDR1 WSHSY and CDR2 SAAADI. As DNA, the CDR3 is TGCGCCAGCAGCGGTACAGGGGAGGTGGCCGAGCAGTACTTC. It specifies CASSGTGEVAEQYF.

The gene calls are TRBV5-1 and TRBJ2-1, with a tentative D call TRBD2 (6 bases). CDR1 SGHRS and CDR2 YFSETQ come from the germline V gene. This CDR3 has 14 amino acids. Trimming took 7 bases from V and 5 from J, leaving 16 bases between them. The CDR3 nucleotides read TGCGCCAGCGCATCGGGGGATCCACACAATGAGCAGTTCTTC. Translation gives CASASGDPHNEQFF.

This sequence joins TRBV28 and TRBJ2-3; perhaps TRBD1 as D (6 bases). From germline, CDR1 is MDHEN and CDR2 SYDVKM. The V end lost 8 bases, the J end lost 2 bases, and 8 bases lay between the germline ends. The CDR3 contains 12 residues. Here the CDR3 reads CASWGHTDTQYF. Written as DNA, the CDR3 is TGTGCCAGCTGGGGGCACACAGATACGCAGTATTTT.